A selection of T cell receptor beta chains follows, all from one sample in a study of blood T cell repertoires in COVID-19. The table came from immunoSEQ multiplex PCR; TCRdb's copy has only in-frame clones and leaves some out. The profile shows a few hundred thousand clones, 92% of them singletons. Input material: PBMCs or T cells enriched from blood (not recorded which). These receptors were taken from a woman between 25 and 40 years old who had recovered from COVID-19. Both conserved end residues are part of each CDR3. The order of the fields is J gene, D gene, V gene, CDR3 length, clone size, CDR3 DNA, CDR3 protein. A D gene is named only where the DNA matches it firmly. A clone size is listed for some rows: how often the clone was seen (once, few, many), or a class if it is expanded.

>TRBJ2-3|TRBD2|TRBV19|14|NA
TGTGCCAGTAGACTAGCGGGGAAACGGGATACGCAGTATTTT
CASRLAGKRDTQYF
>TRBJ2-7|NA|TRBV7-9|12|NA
TGTGCCAGCAGCTTCGGCTCCTACGAGCAGTACTTC
CASSFGSYEQYF
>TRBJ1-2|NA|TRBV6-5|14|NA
TGTGCCAGCAAAACGGACATCACTAACTATGGCTACACCTTC
CASKTDITNYGYTF
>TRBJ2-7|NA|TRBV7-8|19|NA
TGTGCCAGCAGCCCCCGTATGCGATCTCCCCTCCGAGGGTCCTACGAGCAGTACTTC
CASSPRMRSPLRGSYEQYF
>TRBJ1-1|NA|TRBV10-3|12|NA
TGTGCCATCAGAAGCCCGAACACTGAAGCTTTCTTT
CAIRSPNTEAFF
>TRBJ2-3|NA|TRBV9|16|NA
TGTGCCAGCAGCGCCAGGACTGGGGAACGCACAGATACGCAGTATTTT
CASSARTGERTDTQYF
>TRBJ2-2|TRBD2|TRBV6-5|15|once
TGTGCCAGCGGAGGACGGGGGGGATACACCGGGGAGCTGTTTTTT
CASGGRGGYTGELFF
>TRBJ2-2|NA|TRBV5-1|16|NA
TGCGCCAGCAGCTTGGAGGTGACAGCGAACACCGGGGAGCTGTTTTTT
CASSLEVTANTGELFF
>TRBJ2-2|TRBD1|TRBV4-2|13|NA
TGTGCCAGCAGCCTGACCCGGGACAGGGGAATACTGTTT
CASSLTRDRGILF
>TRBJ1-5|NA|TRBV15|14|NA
TGTGCCACCAGCAGTAGAATGAGCAATCAGCCCCAGCATTTT
CATSSRMSNQPQHF